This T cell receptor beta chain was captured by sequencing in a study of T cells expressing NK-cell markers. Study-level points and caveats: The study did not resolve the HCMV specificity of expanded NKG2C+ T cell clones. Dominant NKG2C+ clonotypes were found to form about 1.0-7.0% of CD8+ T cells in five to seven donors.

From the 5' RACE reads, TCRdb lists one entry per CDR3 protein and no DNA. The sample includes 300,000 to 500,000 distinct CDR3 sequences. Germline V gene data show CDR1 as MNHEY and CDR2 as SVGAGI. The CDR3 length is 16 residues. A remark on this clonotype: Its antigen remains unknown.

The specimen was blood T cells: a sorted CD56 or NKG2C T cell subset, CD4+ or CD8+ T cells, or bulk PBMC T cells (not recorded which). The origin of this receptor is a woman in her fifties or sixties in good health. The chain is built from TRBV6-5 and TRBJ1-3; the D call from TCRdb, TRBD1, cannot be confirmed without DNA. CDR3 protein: CASSYSATVSGNTIYF.